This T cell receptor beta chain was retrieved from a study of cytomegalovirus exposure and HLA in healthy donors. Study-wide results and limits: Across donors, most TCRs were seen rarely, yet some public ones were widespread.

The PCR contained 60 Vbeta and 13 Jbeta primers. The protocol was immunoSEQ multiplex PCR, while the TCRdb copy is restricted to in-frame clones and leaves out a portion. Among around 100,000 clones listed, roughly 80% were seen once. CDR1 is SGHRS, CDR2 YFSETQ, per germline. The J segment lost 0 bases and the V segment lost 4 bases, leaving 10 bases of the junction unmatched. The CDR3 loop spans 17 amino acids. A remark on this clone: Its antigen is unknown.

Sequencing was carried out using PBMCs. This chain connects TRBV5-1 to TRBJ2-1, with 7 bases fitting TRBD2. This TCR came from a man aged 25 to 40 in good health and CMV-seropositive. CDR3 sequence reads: CASSVTTSVLSYNEQFF. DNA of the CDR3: TGCGCCAGCAGCGTCACAACTAGCGTACTCTCCTACAATGAGCAGTTCTTC.